The source of this T cell receptor beta chain is a study of patients and donors after allogeneic stem cell transplantation. This clonotype showed up many times. TCRdb itself ran the RT-PCR reads through MiXCR, one entry per CDR3 protein. The sample has some 21,000 distinct CDR3 sequences, less than 30% seen once. The receptor was isolated from a human donor who was either an allogeneic HSCT recipient or a stem cell or donor lymphocyte infusion donor (not recorded which). It is not recorded whose cells these are; they may come from a transplant donor. Specimen: blood, either unsorted or a sorted T cell fraction (not recorded which).

CDR3 residues: CAISNGGNTEAFF. For the CDR3, the DNA is TGTGCCATCTCCAACGGAGGAAACACTGAAGCTTTCTTT. V and J are TRBV10-3 and TRBJ1-1; no firm D call. The germline V and J ends were trimmed by 8 bases and 2 bases, with 12 bases remaining between them. Germline V gene sequence: CDR1 ENHRY, CDR2 SYGVKD. This CDR3 contains 13 residues.